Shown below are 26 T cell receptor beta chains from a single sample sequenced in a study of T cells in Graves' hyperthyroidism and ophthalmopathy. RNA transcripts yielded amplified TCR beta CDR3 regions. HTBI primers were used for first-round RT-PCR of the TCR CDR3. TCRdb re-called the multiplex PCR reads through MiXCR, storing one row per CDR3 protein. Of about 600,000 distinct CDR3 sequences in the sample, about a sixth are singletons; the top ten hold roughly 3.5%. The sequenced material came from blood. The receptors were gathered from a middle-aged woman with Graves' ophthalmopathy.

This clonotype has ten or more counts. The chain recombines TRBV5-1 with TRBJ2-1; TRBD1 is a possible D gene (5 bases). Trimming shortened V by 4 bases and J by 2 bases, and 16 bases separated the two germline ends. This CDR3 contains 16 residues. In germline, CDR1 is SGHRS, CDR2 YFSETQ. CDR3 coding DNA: TGCGCCAGCAGCGCAGACGTTGTGACAGCCTACAATGAGCAGTTCTTC. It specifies CASSADVVTAYNEQFF.

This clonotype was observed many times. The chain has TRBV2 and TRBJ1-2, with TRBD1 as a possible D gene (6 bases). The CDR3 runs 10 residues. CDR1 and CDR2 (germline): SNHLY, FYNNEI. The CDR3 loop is CARQDGGYTF. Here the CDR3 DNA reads TGTGCGCGACAGGACGGGGGCTACACCTTC.

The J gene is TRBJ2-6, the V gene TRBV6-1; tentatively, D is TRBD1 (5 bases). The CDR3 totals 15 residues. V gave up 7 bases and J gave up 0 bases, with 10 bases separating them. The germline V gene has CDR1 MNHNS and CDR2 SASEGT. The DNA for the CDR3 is TGTGCCAGCAACCTCGACAGCTCTGGGGCCAACGTCCTGACTTTC. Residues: CASNLDSSGANVLTF.

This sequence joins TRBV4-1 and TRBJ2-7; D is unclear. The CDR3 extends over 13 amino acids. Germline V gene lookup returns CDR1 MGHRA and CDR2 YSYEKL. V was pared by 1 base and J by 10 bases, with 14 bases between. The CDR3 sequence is CASSQAWGADQYF. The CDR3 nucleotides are TGCGCCAGCAGCCAAGCGTGGGGTGCCGATCAGTACTTC.

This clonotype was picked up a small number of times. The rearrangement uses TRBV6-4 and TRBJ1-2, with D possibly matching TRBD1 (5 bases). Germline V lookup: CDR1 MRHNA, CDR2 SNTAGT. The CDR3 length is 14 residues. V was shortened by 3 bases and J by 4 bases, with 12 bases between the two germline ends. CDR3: CASSEGQGGYGYTF. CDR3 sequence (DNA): TGTGCCAGCAGTGAGGGCCAGGGAGGCTATGGCTACACCTTC.

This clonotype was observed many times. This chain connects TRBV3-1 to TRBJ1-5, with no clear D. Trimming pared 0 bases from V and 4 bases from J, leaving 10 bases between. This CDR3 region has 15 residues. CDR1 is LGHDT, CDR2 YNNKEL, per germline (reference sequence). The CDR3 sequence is CASSQDPSYNQPQHF. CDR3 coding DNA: TGTGCCAGCAGCCAAGATCCCAGTTATAATCAGCCCCAGCATTTT.

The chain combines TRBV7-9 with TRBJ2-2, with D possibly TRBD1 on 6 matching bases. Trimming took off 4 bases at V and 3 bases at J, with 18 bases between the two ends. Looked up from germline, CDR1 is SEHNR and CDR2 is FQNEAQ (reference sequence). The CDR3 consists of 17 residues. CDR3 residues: CASSSTPGHGDTGELFF. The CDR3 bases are TGTGCCAGCAGCTCAACACCGGGACACGGAGACACCGGGGAGCTGTTTTTT.

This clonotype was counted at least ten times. The CDR3 reads CSVDQSGIIRDTQYF. As DNA, the CDR3 is TGCAGCGTTGACCAGTCAGGGATCATCAGAGATACGCAGTATTTT. The V and J genes are TRBV29-1 and TRBJ2-3, with a tentative D call TRBD1 (5 bases). The V end was cut by 3 bases, the J end by 5 bases, with 18 bases between. The CDR3 covers 15 residues. Germline V lookup: CDR1 SQVTM, CDR2 ANQGSEA.

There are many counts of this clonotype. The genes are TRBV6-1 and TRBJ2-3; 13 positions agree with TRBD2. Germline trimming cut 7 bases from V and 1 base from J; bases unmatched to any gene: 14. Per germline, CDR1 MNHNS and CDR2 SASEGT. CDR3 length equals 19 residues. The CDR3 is CASTGLAGERGWGTDTQYF. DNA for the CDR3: TGTGCCAGCACCGGACTAGCGGGAGAGAGGGGATGGGGCACAGATACGCAGTATTTT.

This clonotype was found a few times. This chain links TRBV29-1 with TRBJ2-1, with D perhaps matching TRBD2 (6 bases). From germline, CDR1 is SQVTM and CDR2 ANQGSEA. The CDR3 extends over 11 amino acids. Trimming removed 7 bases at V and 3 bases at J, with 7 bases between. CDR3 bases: TGCAGCGGGGGGGACTACAATGAGCAGTTCTTC. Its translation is CSGGDYNEQFF.

In DNA form, the CDR3 reads TGCAGTGCTAGAAGGGGCGGGAGGGCCACGGCAAATGAGCAGTTCTTC. It codes for CSARRGGRATANEQFF. The V gene is TRBV20-1, the J gene TRBJ2-1; 9 bases are a match to TRBD2. This CDR3 spans 16 amino acids. Losses at the gene ends were 2 bases for V and 7 bases for J; bases not matched to a gene: 12. From germline, CDR1 is DFQATT and CDR2 SNEGSKA (reference sequence).

DNA of the CDR3: TGTGCCAGCAGCAGAGGGGGCGCCTACTATGGCTACACCTTC. It codes for CASSRGGAYYGYTF. The chain links TRBV28 to TRBJ1-2; 7 nucleotides align to TRBD1. Germline V gene data show CDR1 as MDHEN and CDR2 as SYDVKM. This CDR3 is built from 14 residues. V lost 6 bases, J lost 3 bases, and 7 bases stayed unmatched.

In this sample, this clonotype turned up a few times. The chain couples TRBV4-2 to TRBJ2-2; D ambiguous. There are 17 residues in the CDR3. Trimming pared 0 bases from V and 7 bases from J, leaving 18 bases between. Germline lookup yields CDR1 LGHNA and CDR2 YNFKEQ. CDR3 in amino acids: CASSQDVVEVGGGELFF. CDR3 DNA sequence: TGTGCCAGCAGCCAAGATGTAGTCGAAGTGGGTGGCGGGGAGCTGTTTTTT.

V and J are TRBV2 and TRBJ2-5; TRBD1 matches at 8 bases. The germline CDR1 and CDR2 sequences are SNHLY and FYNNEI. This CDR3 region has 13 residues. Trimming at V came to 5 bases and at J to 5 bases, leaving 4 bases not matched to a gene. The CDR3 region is CASSKGQGETQYF. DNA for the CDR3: TGTGCCAGCAGTAAAGGACAGGGTGAGACCCAGTACTTC.

The DNA of the CDR3 is TGTGCCAGTAGTATAATTGTGGGCGGGAGGCCTCCTGGCGAGCAGTACTTC. Translated: CASSIIVGGRPPGEQYF. The J gene is TRBJ2-7, the V gene TRBV19, with 8 positions matching TRBD2. This CDR3 is built from 17 residues. The J segment lost 6 bases and the V segment lost 2 bases, leaving 15 bases of the junction unmatched. CDR1 is LNHDA and CDR2 is SQIVND in the germline V gene (reference sequence).

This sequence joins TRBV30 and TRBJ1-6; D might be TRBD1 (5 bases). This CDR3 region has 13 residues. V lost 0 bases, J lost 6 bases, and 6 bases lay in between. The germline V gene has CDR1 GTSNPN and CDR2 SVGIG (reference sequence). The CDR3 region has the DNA TGTGCCTGGAGTGTGGGGGGTAATTCACCCCTCCACTTT. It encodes CAWSVGGNSPLHF.

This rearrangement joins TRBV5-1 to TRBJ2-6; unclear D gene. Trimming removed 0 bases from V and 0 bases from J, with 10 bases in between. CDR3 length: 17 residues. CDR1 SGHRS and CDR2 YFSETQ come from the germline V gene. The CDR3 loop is CASSLAPGRSGANVLTF. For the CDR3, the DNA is TGCGCCAGCAGCTTGGCCCCTGGTCGCTCTGGGGCCAACGTCCTGACTTTC.

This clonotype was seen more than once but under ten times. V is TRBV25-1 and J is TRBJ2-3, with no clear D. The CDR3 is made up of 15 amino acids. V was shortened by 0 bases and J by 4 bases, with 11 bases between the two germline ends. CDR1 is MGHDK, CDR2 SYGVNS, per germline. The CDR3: CASSEYIRAADTQYF. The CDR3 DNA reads TGTGCCAGCAGTGAATATATCCGGGCCGCAGATACGCAGTATTTT.

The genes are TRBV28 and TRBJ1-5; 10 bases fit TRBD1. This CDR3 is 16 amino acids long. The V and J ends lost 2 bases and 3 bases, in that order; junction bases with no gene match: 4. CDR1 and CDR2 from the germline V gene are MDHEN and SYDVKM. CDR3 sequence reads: CASSLNGQGVNQPQHF. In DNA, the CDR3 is TGTGCCAGCAGTTTAAATGGACAGGGGGTCAATCAGCCCCAGCATTTT.

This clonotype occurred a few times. CDR3 sequence: CASSDFVDQPQHF. CDR3 sequence (DNA): TGTGCCAGCAGTGATTTTGTGGACCAGCCCCAGCATTTT. The J gene is TRBJ1-5, the V gene TRBV2; D not resolved. This CDR3 region has 13 residues. The V gene's germline CDR1 is SNHLY and CDR2 FYNNEI. Trimming took 3 bases from V and 7 from J, leaving 10 bases between them.

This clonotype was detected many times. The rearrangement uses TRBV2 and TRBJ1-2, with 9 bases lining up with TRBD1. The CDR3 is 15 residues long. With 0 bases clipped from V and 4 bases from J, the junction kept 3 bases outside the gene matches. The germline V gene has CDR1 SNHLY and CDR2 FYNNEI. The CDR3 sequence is CASSEAGTGTYGYTF. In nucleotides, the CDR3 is TGTGCCAGCAGTGAAGCCGGGACAGGGACCTATGGCTACACCTTC.

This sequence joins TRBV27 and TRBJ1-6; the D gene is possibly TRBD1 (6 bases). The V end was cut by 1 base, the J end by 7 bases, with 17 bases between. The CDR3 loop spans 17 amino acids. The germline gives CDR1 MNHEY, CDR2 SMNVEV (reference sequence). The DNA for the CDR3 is TGTGCCAGCAGTTTATACGTATTAAGGGGGTTCAATTCACCCCTCCACTTT. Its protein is CASSLYVLRGFNSPLHF.

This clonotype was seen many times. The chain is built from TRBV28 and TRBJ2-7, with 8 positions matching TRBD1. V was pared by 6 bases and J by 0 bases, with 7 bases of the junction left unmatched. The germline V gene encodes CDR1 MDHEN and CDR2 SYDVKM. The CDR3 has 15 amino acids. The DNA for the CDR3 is TGTGCCAGCAGACCGGACAGGGCCCCCTCCTACGAGCAGTACTTC. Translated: CASRPDRAPSYEQYF.

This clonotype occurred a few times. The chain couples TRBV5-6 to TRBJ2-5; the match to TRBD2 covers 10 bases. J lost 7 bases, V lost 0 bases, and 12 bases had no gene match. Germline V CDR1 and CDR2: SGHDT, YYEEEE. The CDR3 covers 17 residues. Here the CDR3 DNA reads TGTGCCAGCAGCTTGGAGTTTAGCGGGGGGAAAGCGGGGACCCAGTACTTC. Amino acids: CASSLEFSGGKAGTQYF.

The CDR3 nucleotides read TGTGCCAGCAGCTTAGGGACAGGGGGCGAAGATACGCAGTATTTT. Protein: CASSLGTGGEDTQYF. The genes are TRBV7-9 and TRBJ2-3, with 11 positions matching TRBD1. Germline V lookup: CDR1 SEHNR, CDR2 FQNEAQ (reference sequence). The CDR3 has 15 residues. The J segment lost 5 bases and the V segment lost 1 base, leaving 2 bases of the junction unmatched.

This CDR3 reads CSVGRYGDGELFF. CDR3 coding DNA: TGCAGCGTGGGGCGGTATGGAGACGGGGAGCTGTTTTTT. The V gene is TRBV29-1, the J gene TRBJ2-2; the D gene is possibly TRBD1 (5 bases). The CDR3 is 13 residues long. Germline V gene lookup returns CDR1 SQVTM and CDR2 ANQGSEA. Trimming left V 6 bases short and J 7 bases short, with 15 bases between.